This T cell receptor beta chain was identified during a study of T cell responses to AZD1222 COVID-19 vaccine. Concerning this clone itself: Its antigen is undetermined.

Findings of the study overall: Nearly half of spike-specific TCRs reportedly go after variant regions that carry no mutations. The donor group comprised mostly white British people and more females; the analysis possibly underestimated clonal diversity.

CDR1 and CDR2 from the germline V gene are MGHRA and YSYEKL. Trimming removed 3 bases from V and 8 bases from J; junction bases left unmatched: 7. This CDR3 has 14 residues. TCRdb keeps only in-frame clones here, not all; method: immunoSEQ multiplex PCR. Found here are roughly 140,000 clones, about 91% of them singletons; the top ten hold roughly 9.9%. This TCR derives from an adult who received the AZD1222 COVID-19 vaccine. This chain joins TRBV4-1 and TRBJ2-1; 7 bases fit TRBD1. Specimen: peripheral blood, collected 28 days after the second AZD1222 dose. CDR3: CASSQPGQRDEQFF. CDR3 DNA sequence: TGCGCCAGCAGCCAGCCGGGACAGAGGGATGAGCAGTTCTTC.